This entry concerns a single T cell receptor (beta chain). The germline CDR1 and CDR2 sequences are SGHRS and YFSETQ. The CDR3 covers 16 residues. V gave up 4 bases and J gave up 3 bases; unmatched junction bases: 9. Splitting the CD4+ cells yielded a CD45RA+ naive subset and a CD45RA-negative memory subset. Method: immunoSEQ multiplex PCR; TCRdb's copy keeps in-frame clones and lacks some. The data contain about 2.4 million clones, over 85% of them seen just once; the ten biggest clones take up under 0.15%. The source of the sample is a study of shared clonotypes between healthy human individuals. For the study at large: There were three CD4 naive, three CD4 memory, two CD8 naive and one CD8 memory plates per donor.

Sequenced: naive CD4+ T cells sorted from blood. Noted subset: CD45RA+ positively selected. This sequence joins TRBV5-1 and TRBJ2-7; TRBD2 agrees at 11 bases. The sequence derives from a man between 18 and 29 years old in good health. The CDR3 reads CASSVSGTSGLYEQYF. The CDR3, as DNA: TGCGCCAGCAGCGTATCCGGGACTAGCGGCCTCTACGAGCAGTACTTC. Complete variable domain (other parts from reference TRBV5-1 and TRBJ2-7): KAGVTQTPRYLIKTRGQQVTLSCSPISGHRSVSWYQQTPGQGLQFLFEYFSETQRNKGNFPGRFSGRQFSNSRSEMNVSTLELGDSALYLCASSVSGTSGLYEQYFGPGTRLTVT.